This T cell receptor (beta chain) was documented in a study of sequential checkpoint blockade in melanoma. Study-level information: Patients were randomized 1:1 to nivolumab-then-ipilimumab or ipilimumab-then-nivolumab first-line.

CDR1 SGHTA and CDR2 FQGNSA come from the germline V gene. The CDR3 has 14 residues. The V and J ends lost 5 bases and 4 bases, in that order; junction bases with no gene match: 7. TCRdb's copy holds only in-frame clones and misses some; the assay was immunoSEQ multiplex PCR. This table has some 16,000 clones, more than 75% appearing once. Indicated treatment: randomized to nivolumab then ipilimumab (arm A) or the reverse (arm B). None of the patients previously received DNA-damaging chemotherapy. From thawed PBMCs, live CD3+CD8+ cells negative for CD19 and CD56 were sorted. The origin of this receptor is a human donor with melanoma. This chain links TRBV7-2 with TRBJ1-2, with 7 bases identical to TRBD1. The sequencing here drew on CD8+ T cells sorted from blood (inferred from file names), taken from a patient given nivolumab and ipilimumab in sequence. The CDR3 DNA reads TGTGCCAGCAGCCCTGTGGGACAGTTCTATGGCTACACCTTC. It codes for CASSPVGQFYGYTF.